The 13 T cell receptor beta chains below all came from one sample that was sequenced in a study of regulatory T cells in long-lasting Graves disease. Time point described: persistent/refractory GD, antithyroid drugs over 5 years with positive TRAb. Making the TCR library involved RNA that had been extracted from PBMCs. Both iRepertoire HTBI primers and Arm-PCR of CDR3 regions were used to build the TCR beta libraries. Using its own MiXCR run on the multiplex PCR reads, TCRdb lists one record per CDR3 protein. Seen here are hundreds of thousands of distinct CDR3 sequences, about 18% observed once, and the top ten hold less than 30%. This specimen was peripheral blood mononuclear cells (PBMCs), taken when the disease was refractory, from a patient treated with antithyroid drugs. All receptors come from a female donor with Graves disease.

The rearrangement joins TRBV2 to TRBJ2-2; 10 nucleotides align to TRBD1. The CDR3 has 21 residues. Trimming took 4 bases from V and 1 from J; bases not matched to a gene: 18. Germline V gene lookup returns CDR1 SNHLY and CDR2 FYNNEI. CDR3 region: CASSAIGWDRGFDRNTGELFF. CDR3 DNA sequence: TGTGCCAGCAGTGCTATTGGCTGGGACAGGGGATTTGATAGGAACACCGGGGAGCTGTTTTTT.

This clonotype was seen only a few times. The chain joins TRBV28 to TRBJ2-3, with 8 bases fitting TRBD2. V was clipped by 7 bases and J by 0 bases; unmatched bases: 15. The CDR3 is 18 residues long. Germline assignment: CDR1 MDHEN and CDR2 SYDVKM. Here the CDR3 reads CASKPGGGGGRSTDTQYF. The DNA of the CDR3 is TGTGCCAGCAAGCCGGGGGGGGGAGGGGGTCGGAGCACAGATACGCAGTATTTT.

CDR3 in DNA: TGTGCCAGCAGCCGATTCCCGGACAGGGAGGGCACCGGGGAGCTGTTTTTT. Translated, it gives CASSRFPDREGTGELFF. The chain links TRBV7-9 to TRBJ2-2, with D possibly matching TRBD1 (8 bases). Germline V lookup: CDR1 SEHNR, CDR2 FQNEAQ (reference sequence). V lost 5 bases, J lost 4 bases, and 20 bases lay in between. The length of the CDR3 is 17 residues. Complete variable domain (other parts from reference TRBV7-9 and TRBJ2-2): DTGVSQNPRHKITKRGQNVTFRCDPISEHNRLYWYRQTLGQGPEFLTYFQNEAQLEKSRLLSDRFSAERPKGSFSTLEIQRTEQGDSAMYLCASSRFPDREGTGELFFGEGSRLTVL.

This clonotype has ten or more counts. J is TRBJ1-4 and V is TRBV5-1; D possibly corresponds to TRBD1 (6 bases). Germline V gene lookup returns CDR1 SGHRS and CDR2 YFSETQ. V lost 5 bases and J lost 8, with 13 bases in between. The CDR3 sequence is 13 residues long. CDR3 DNA: TGCGCCAGCAGTATGGACAGAGGAGAAAAACTGTTTTTT. Its translation: CASSMDRGEKLFF.

This clonotype was seen a handful of times. This chain links TRBV4-2 with TRBJ1-5; D possibly corresponds to TRBD1 (5 bases). CDR3 size: 15 residues. V lost 0 bases, J lost 3 bases, and 9 bases lay in between. Germline values: CDR1 LGHNA, CDR2 YNFKEQ. As DNA, the CDR3 is TGTGCCAGCAGCCAAGAGTTGACAGCCAATCAGCCCCAGCATTTT. Translation gives CASSQELTANQPQHF.

The rearrangement uses TRBV9 and TRBJ2-3; weak D call: TRBD1 (5 bases). The germline gives CDR1 SGDLS, CDR2 YYNGEE. Trimming stripped 0 bases from V and 3 bases from J, with 8 bases between. The CDR3 contains 14 residues. Here the CDR3 DNA reads TGTGCCAGCAGCGTAGGGGGCATTACAGATACGCAGTATTTT. The encoded protein is CASSVGGITDTQYF. The full variable domain, its missing parts supplied by reference TRBV9 and TRBJ2-3, is DSGVTQTPKHLITATGQRVTLRCSPRSGDLSVYWYQQSLDQGLQFLIQYYNGEERAKGNILERFSAQQFPDLHSELNLSSLELGDSALYFCASSVGGITDTQYFGPGTRLTVL.

This clonotype has at least ten counts. This chain connects TRBV20-1 to TRBJ2-7, with 8 bases that match TRBD2. The CDR3 sequence is 14 residues long. V shed 1 base, J shed 2 bases, and the junction held 4 bases outside the gene matches. Germline V lookup: CDR1 DFQATT, CDR2 SNEGSKA (reference sequence). Written as DNA, the CDR3 is TGCAGTGCTAGAGGACTAGCGCTTGCCTACGAGCAGTACTTC. Protein: CSARGLALAYEQYF.

This clonotype has ten or more counts. This sequence joins TRBV5-6 and TRBJ2-7; D is perhaps TRBD1 or TRBD2 (6 bases each). The germline gives CDR1 SGHDT, CDR2 YYEEEE. The ends were cut back, 1 base at V and 7 bases at J, with 15 bases in the middle. This CDR3 comprises 14 residues. CDR3 protein: CASSLSPGAREQYF. The CDR3, as DNA: TGTGCCAGCAGCTTGAGTCCGGGGGCAAGAGAGCAGTACTTC.

In its sample, this clonotype was seen a few times. The junction departs from germline at one end; a sequencing error may be responsible. The chain recombines TRBV27 with TRBJ2-2, with 8 bases lining up with TRBD1. CDR3 length: 15 amino acids. Per germline, CDR1 MNHEY and CDR2 SMNVEV (reference sequence). The CDR3 bases are TGTGCCAGCCAAAGGACAGGGATGAACGCCGGGGAGCTGTTTTTT. Its protein is CASQRTGMNAGELFF.

The table lists this clonotype with many counts. The chain links TRBV12-3 or TRBV12-4 to TRBJ2-7, with D perhaps matching TRBD2 (6 bases). V was trimmed by 3 bases and J by 2 bases, leaving 11 bases between them. The CDR3 spans 14 residues. CDR3 nucleotide sequence: TGTGCCAGCAGTTTTGGGCGGGGCGCCTACGAGCAGTACTTC. This codes for CASSFGRGAYEQYF.

This rearrangement joins TRBV7-9 to TRBJ1-4; 10 positions match TRBD1. The J segment lost 8 bases and the V segment lost 3 bases, leaving 12 bases of the junction unmatched. The CDR3 is 17 residues long. Germline CDR1 reads SEHNR; CDR2 reads FQNEAQ (reference sequence). CDR3 sequence reads: CASSFSTGGPSEEKLFF. The CDR3 region has the DNA TGTGCCAGCAGCTTCTCGACAGGGGGCCCTTCGGAAGAAAAACTGTTTTTT.

Many counts were recorded for this clonotype. The rearrangement uses TRBV20-1 and TRBJ1-4, with TRBD1 identical over 9 bases. V was pared by 8 bases and J by 7 bases, with 14 bases of the junction left unmatched. This CDR3 is 15 amino acids long. Germline CDR1 and CDR2: DFQATT and SNEGSKA (reference sequence). The CDR3 bases are TGCAGTACTCCGGTACAGGGGGCGCCGAGTGAAAAACTGTTTTTT. It is translated as CSTPVQGAPSEKLFF.

Many counts were recorded for this clonotype. The chain is built from TRBV2 and TRBJ1-2; tentatively, D is TRBD1 (6 bases). Germline V gene lookup returns CDR1 SNHLY and CDR2 FYNNEI. The CDR3 runs to 13 residues. The V end lost 6 bases, the J end lost 8 bases, and 16 bases lay between the germline ends. The CDR3 bases are TGTGCCAGCAGACCAACAGGGAACGGAGGCTACACCTTC. Encoded protein: CASRPTGNGGYTF.